This entry is about one T cell receptor (beta chain). The antigen remains unidentified. The PBMC fraction was derived from around 10 ml of fresh peripheral blood. CDR3 regions of TCR beta were amplified from RNA transcripts. HTBI primers were employed in first-round RT-PCR, then a second-round multiplex PCR followed. TCRdb passed the multiplex PCR reads through MiXCR, listing each CDR3 protein once. The sample includes tens of thousands of distinct CDR3 sequences, 45% to 55% seen only once; the top ten take over 4%. This CDR3 region has 17 residues. Looked up from germline, CDR1 is DFQATT and CDR2 is SNEGSKA (reference sequence). The data belong to a study of Graves' ophthalmopathy and Graves' hyperthyroidism. Study details: Peripheral blood (taken before any treatment) was collected at initial diagnosis. Study-wide points: Blood also harbored most expanded thyroid clonotypes above 0.001 frequency. Discrimination between ophthalmopathy and stable hyperthyroidism by a 13-signature model showed roughly 85% sensitivity and 70% to 82% specificity.

What was sequenced was peripheral blood. The sequence came from an adult woman with Graves' ophthalmopathy. The chain joins TRBV20-1 to TRBJ2-3; 8 bases are shared with TRBD2. CDR3 sequence: CNAFVTLLSGSADTQYF. CDR3 sequence (DNA): TGCAATGCCTTCGTGACCCTTCTAAGCGGGAGTGCAGATACGCAGTATTTT.